A single sample is the source of the 12 T cell receptor beta chains below, sequenced in a study of T-cell memory formation after mild COVID-19. TCRdb reprocessed the 5' RACE reads via MiXCR and lists one record per CDR3 protein. The data show around 320,000 distinct CDR3 sequences, with 28% seen just once and around an eighth held by the top ten. Sequences were obtained from PBMCs or a T cell subset sorted from them (not recorded which). The receptor source for this set is an adult woman who had mild COVID-19 (a few samples of this study predate the infection). Cell type and time point are not known.

This clonotype has only a few counts. This chain uses TRBV10-3 with TRBJ2-3, with a possible D match to TRBD2 (6 bases). This CDR3 has 14 residues. V shed 6 bases and J shed 2 bases, with 12 bases lying between them. Germline values: CDR1 ENHRY, CDR2 SYGVKD. The DNA for the CDR3 is TGTGCCATCAGCGGGGGTGGACCCACAGATACGCAGTATTTT. It is translated as CAISGGGPTDTQYF.

The chain joins TRBV2 to TRBJ2-3; D gene ambiguous. The length of the CDR3 is 13 residues. Trimming removed 11 bases from V and 1 base from J, with 13 bases in between. Germline loops: CDR1 SNHLY, CDR2 FYNNEI. In DNA, the CDR3 is TGTGCCGCCACTGACTTGGGCACAGATACGCAGTATTTT. Translating gives CAATDLGTDTQYF.

The V gene is TRBV7-2, the J gene TRBJ2-3, with TRBD2 matching 7 bases. The V segment lost 1 base and the J segment 1 base; nucleotides outside the gene matches: 5. CDR3 length: 16 amino acids. CDR1 is SGHTA and CDR2 is FQGNSA in the germline V gene. CDR3 nucleotide sequence: TGTGCCAGCAGCTTAGAGCCTAGCGGACGCACAGATACGCAGTATTTT. Encoded protein: CASSLEPSGRTDTQYF.

The chain couples TRBV6-6 to TRBJ2-5, with D possibly being TRBD2 (5 bases). CDR3 length equals 17 residues. Between the trimmed V and J ends, which lost 0 bases and 5 bases, there was a span of 19 bases. Germline CDR1 reads MNHNY; CDR2 reads SVGAGI (reference sequence). CDR3 amino acids: CASSYSGRGRAVETQYF. CDR3 DNA sequence: TGTGCCAGCAGTTACTCGGGTCGGGGTAGGGCAGTGGAGACCCAGTACTTC.

J is TRBJ2-1 and V is TRBV5-1; D is undetermined. V dropped 4 bases and J dropped 13 bases, with 21 bases sitting between them. The CDR3 is made up of 14 amino acids. Looked up from germline, CDR1 is SGHRS and CDR2 is YFSETQ. CDR3 bases: TGCGCCAGCAGCGACGCTCTCCCGACTGACGACCAGTTCTTC. Translation gives CASSDALPTDDQFF.

This chain uses TRBV20-1 with TRBJ2-1; tentative D call: TRBD1 (5 bases). The CDR3 is 17 amino acids. V lost 6 bases, J lost 0 bases, and 21 bases lay in between. Germline values: CDR1 DFQATT, CDR2 SNEGSKA (reference sequence). The CDR3 region is CSAPPKGILGSYNEQFF. The CDR3 region has the DNA TGCAGTGCCCCCCCGAAGGGGATCCTAGGCTCCTACAATGAGCAGTTCTTC.

Many counts were recorded for this clonotype. The chain joins TRBV12-3 or TRBV12-4 to TRBJ1-3; perhaps TRBD1 as D (5 bases). This CDR3 region has 17 residues. V was clipped by 5 bases and J by 0 bases, with 17 bases between them. The CDR3 is CASSRSDMGFSGNTIYF. DNA of the CDR3: TGTGCCAGCAGTAGATCGGACATGGGGTTCTCTGGAAACACCATATATTTT.

CDR3 DNA sequence: TGCAGCGTTGAAGTGGTGAACACAGATACGCAGTATTTT. Protein: CSVEVVNTDTQYF. This rearrangement joins TRBV29-1 to TRBJ2-3; the D is unclear. CDR1 and CDR2 (germline): SQVTM, ANQGSEA. The V and J ends lost 1 base and 2 bases respectively, with 7 bases between them. The CDR3 has 13 amino acids.

This chain joins TRBV20-1 and TRBJ1-1; 11 bases match TRBD1. Germline CDR1 DFQATT, CDR2 SNEGSKA (reference sequence). CDR3 length: 15 residues. J lost 10 bases, V lost 4 bases, and 14 bases had no gene match. DNA for the CDR3: TGCAGTGCTACCCCCCCGGGACAGGGGGGAATTGGAGCTTTCTTT. It yields the protein CSATPPGQGGIGAFF.

J is TRBJ1-5 and V is TRBV7-9; D is unclear. Germline V gives CDR1 SEHNR, CDR2 FQNEAQ (reference sequence). V lost 3 bases to trimming and J lost 4 bases, with 10 bases between them. The CDR3 is 14 amino acids. CDR3 coding DNA: TGTGCCAGCAGCTTTTCCGGCGTAAATCAGCCCCAGCATTTT. It translates to CASSFSGVNQPQHF.

The chain is built from TRBV7-2 and TRBJ1-1, with D unclear. The germline V gene has CDR1 SGHTA and CDR2 FQGNSA. This CDR3 has 15 residues. Between the trimmed V and J ends, which lost 5 bases and 1 base, there was a span of 14 bases. The CDR3 loop is CASSATYLGNTEAFF. The CDR3 DNA reads as TGTGCCAGCAGCGCCACGTATCTCGGGAACACTGAAGCTTTCTTT.

The rearrangement joins TRBV5-1 to TRBJ1-6; the match to TRBD1 covers 8 bases. Germline assignment: CDR1 SGHRS and CDR2 YFSETQ. The CDR3 is made up of 16 amino acids. Losses at the gene ends were 4 bases for V and 0 bases for J; bases not matched to a gene: 3. This CDR3 is CASSPQGGSYNSPLHF. The CDR3 DNA is TGCGCCAGCAGCCCACAGGGGGGCTCCTATAATTCACCCCTCCACTTT. Looking up the rest from reference TRBV5-1 and TRBJ1-6 gives the full variable domain: KAGVTQTPRYLIKTRGQQVTLSCSPISGHRSVSWYQQTPGQGLQFLFEYFSETQRNKGNFPGRFSGRQFSNSRSEMNVSTLELGDSALYLCASSPQGGSYNSPLHFGNGTRLTVT.